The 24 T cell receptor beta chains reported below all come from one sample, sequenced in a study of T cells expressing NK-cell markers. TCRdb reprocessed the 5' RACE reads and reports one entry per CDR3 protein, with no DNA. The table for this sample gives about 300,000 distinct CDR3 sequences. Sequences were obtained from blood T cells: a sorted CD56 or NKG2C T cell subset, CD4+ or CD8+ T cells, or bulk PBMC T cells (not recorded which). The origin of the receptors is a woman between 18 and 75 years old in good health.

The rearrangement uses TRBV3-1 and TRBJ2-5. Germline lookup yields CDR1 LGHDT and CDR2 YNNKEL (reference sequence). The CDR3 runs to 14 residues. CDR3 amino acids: CASSQVWSPETQYF.

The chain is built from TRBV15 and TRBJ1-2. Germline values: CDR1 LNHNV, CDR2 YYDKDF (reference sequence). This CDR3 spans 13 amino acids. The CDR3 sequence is CATSRDGWDGYTF.

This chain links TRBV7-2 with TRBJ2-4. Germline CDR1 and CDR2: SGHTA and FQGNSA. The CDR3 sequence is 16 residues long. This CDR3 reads CASSLAQTAHKNIQYF.

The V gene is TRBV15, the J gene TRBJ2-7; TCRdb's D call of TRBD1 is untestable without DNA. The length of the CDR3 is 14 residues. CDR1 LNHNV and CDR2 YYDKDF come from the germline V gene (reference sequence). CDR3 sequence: CATSEGPTGYEQYF.

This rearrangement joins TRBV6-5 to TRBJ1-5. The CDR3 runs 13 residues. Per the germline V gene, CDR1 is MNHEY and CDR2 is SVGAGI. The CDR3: CASSYSSNQPQHF.

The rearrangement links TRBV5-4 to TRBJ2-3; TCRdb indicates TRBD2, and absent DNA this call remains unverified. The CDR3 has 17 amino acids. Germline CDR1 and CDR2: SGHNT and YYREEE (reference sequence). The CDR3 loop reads CASSSGTASGGTDTQYF.

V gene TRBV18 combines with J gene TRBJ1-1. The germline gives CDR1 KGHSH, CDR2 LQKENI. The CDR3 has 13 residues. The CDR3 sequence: CASRPEMNTEAFF. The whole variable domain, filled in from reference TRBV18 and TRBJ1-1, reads NAGVMQNPRHLVRRRGQEARLRCSPMKGHSHVYWYRQLPEEGLKFMVYLQKENIIDESGMPKERFSAEFPKEGPSILRIQQVVRGDSAAYFCASRPEMNTEAFFGQGTRLTVV.

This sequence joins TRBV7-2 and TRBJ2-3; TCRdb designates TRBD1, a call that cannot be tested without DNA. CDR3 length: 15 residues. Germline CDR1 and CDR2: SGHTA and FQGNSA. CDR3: CASIQLGGPTDTQYF.

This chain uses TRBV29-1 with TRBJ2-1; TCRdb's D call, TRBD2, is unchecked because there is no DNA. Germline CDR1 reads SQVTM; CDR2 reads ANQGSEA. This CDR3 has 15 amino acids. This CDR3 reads CSVESSGGGYNEQFF.

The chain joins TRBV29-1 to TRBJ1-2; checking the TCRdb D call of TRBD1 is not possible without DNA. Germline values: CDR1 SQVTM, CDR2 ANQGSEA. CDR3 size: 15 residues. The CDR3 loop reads CSVVGGTTDNYGYTF.

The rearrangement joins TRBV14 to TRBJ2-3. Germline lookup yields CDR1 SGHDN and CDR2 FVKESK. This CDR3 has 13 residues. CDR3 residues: CASRQGYTDTQYF.

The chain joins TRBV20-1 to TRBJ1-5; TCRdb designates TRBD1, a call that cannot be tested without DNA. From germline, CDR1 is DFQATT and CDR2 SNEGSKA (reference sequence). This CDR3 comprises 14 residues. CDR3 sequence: CSARQGPPHQPQHF.

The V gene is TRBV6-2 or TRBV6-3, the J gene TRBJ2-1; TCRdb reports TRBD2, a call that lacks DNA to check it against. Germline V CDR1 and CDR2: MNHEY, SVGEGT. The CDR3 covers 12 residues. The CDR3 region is CASSYVGAEQFF.

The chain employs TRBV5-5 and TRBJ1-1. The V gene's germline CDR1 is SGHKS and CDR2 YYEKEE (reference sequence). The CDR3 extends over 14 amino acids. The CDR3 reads CASRGKREGTEAFF.

The CDR3 sequence is CASSTKMNTEAFF. V is TRBV19 and J is TRBJ1-1. The CDR3 is 13 residues long. Germline-derived CDR1 and CDR2 are LNHDA and SQIVND (reference sequence).

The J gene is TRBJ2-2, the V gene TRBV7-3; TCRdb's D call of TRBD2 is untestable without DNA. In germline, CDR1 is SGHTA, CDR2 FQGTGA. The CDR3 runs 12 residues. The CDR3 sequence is CASSFAGGELFF.

CDR3 sequence reads: CASSSTGGTNTGELFF. The chain carries TRBV11-3 and TRBJ2-2; TCRdb picks TRBD1, but there is no DNA to check that call. Germline CDR1 SGHNT, CDR2 YENEEA. The CDR3 runs 16 residues.

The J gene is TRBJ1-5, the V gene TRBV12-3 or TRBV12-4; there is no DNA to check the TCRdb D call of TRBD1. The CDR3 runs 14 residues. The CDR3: CASSLEGGRQPQHF.

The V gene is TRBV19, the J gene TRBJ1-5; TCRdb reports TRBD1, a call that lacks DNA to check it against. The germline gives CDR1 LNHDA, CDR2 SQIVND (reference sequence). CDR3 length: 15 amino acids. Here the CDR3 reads CASSIRGQFNQPQHF.

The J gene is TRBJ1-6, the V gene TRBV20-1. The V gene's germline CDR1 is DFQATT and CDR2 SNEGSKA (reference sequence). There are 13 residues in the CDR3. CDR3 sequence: CSARDGYNSPLHF.

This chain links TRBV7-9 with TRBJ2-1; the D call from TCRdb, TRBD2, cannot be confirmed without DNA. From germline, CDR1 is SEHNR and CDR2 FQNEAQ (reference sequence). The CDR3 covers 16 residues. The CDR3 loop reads CASSGPSGSLYSEQFF. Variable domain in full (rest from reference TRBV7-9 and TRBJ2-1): DTGVSQNPRHKITKRGQNVTFRCDPISEHNRLYWYRQTLGQGPEFLTYFQNEAQLEKSRLLSDRFSAERPKGSFSTLEIQRTEQGDSAMYLCASSGPSGSLYSEQFFGPGTRLTVL.

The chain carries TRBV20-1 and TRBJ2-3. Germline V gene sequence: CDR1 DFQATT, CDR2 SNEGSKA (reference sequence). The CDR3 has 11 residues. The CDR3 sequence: CSASQGDTQYF.

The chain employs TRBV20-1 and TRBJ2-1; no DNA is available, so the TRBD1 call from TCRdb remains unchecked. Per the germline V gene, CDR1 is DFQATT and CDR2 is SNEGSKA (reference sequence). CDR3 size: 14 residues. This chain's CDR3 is CSARDRLGTHEQFF.

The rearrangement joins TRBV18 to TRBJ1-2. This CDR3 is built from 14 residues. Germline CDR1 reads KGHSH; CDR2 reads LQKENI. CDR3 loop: CASSPQGSNYGYTF.